This T cell receptor (beta chain) was identified during a study of T cell repertoires in cytomegalovirus infection. Study-level information: TCR beta signatures that were public indicated CMV infection and matching HLA type.

With V trimmed by 6 bases and J by 5 bases, 9 bases remained unmatched. The length of the CDR3 is 15 residues. Germline assignment: CDR1 SGHTA and CDR2 FQGNSA. TCRdb re-derived calls from the reads in MiXCR, one entry per CDR3 protein. This table has roughly 310,000 distinct CDR3 sequences, about a sixth appearing once. This clonotype was observed at least ten times. The sequenced sample consisted of PBMCs. This sequence originates from a human donor in good health (CMV status not recorded). Some clones in this sample may be carry-over from other donors' samples. This chain links TRBV7-2 with TRBJ1-1, with TRBD1 matching 10 bases. In DNA form, the CDR3 reads TGTGCCAGCAGTTCAGACAGGGGGCCGGGTACTGAAGCTTTCTTT. Protein: CASSSDRGPGTEAFF. Drawing the rest from reference TRBV7-2 and TRBJ1-1, the complete variable domain is GAGVSQSPSNKVTEKGKDVELRCDPISGHTALYWYRQSLGQGLEFLIYFQGNSAPDKSGLPSDRFSAERTGGSVSTLTIQRTQQEDSAVYLCASSSDRGPGTEAFFGQGTRLTVV.